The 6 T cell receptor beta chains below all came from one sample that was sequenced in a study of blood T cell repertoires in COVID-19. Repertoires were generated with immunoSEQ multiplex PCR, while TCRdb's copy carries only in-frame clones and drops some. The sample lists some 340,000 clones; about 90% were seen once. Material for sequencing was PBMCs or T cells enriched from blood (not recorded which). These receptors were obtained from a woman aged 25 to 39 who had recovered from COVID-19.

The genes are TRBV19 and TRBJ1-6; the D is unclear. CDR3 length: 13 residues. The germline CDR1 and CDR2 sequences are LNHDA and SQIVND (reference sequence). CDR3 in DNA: TGTGCGTCAACGAGCTCCTATAATTCACCCCTCCACTTT. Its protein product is CASTSSYNSPLHF.

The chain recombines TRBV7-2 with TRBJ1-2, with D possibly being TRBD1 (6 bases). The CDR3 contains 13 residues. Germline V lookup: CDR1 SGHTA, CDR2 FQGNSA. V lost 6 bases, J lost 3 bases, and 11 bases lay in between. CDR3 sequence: CASSIGTYYGYTF. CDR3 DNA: TGTGCCAGCAGTATTGGGACATACTATGGCTACACCTTC.

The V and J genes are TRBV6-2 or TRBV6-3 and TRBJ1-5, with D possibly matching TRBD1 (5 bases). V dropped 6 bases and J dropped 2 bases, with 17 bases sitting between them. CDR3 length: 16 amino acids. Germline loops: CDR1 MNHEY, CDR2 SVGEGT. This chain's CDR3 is CASSLTDLGRNQPQHF. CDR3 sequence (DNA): TGTGCCAGCAGCCTCACTGACCTGGGGCGCAATCAGCCCCAGCATTTT.

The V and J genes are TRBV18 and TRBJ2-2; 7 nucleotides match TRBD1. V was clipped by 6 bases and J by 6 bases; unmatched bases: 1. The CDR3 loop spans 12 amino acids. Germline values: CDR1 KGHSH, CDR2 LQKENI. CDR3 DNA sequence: TGTGCCAGCTCTCAGGGGGCCGGGGAGCTGTTTTTT. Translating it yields CASSQGAGELFF.

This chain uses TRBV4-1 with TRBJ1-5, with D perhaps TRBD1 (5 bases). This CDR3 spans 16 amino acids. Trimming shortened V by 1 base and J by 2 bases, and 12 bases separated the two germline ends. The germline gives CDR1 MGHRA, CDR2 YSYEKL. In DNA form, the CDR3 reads TGCGCCAGCAGCCAAGTGCAAGGGGCGGGCAATCAGCCCCAGCATTTT. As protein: CASSQVQGAGNQPQHF.

The CDR3 here is CASSLVGGTGRFKNTEAFF. The DNA for the CDR3 is TGTGCCAGCAGCTTAGTGGGCGGGACAGGGCGCTTTAAAAACACTGAAGCTTTCTTT. J is TRBJ1-1 and V is TRBV7-2; 9 nucleotides match TRBD1. CDR3 size: 19 residues. The ends lost 1 base at V and 2 bases at J; junction bases unmatched: 14. Germline CDR1 and CDR2: SGHTA and FQGNSA.